Sequencing of this TCR beta chain was carried out in a study of cytomegalovirus exposure and HLA in healthy donors. The study sampled nominally healthy donors, though unrecorded immune exposures were likely. It was with 60 Vbeta and 13 Jbeta primers that the PCR ran. TCRdb's copy holds only in-frame clones and misses some; the assay was immunoSEQ multiplex PCR. The sample has approximately 92,000 clones, 81% seen once; the top ten hold about 1.2%. The sequenced sample was PBMCs. The origin of this receptor is a girl aged 2 to 10 in good health and CMV-seropositive.

Written as DNA, the CDR3 is TGTGCCAGCAGCCAATACGGACAGGGCGGGGAAAAACTGTTTTTT. Translating it yields CASSQYGQGGEKLFF. The chain is built from TRBV14 and TRBJ1-4, with TRBD1 matching over 8 bases. With V trimmed by 2 bases and J by 8 bases, 7 bases remained unmatched. There are 15 residues in the CDR3. Germline loops: CDR1 SGHDN, CDR2 FVKESK.